The rows below give T cell receptor beta chains drawn from one sample of a study of prognosis after radiotherapy for stage I lung cancer. TCRdb itself ran the multiplex PCR reads through MiXCR, one entry per CDR3 protein. The data show tens of thousands of distinct CDR3 sequences, around 32% seen once. This specimen was PBMCs, taken before or after stereotactic body radiation therapy (not recorded which). The receptors originated from a donor over 45 with non-small cell lung cancer. Both conserved end residues are part of each CDR3. A D gene is named only where the DNA matches it firmly. Part of the rows lack a size; the others show once, few, many or a class for expanded clones.

TRBJ2-2 | TRBV2 | TRBD1 | medium-sized | CARQGYTGELFF | TGTGCCAGACAGGGGTACACCGGGGAGCTGTTTTTT
TRBJ1-5 | TRBV6-1 | - | many | CASSEVGGYNQPQHF | TGTGCCAGCAGTGAAGTGGGAGGGTACAATCAGCCCCAGCATTTT
TRBJ2-1 | TRBV7-2 | - | - | CASSPSPGDEQFF | TGTGCCAGCAGCCCCAGCCCAGGCGATGAGCAGTTCTTC
TRBJ1-2 | TRBV30 | TRBD1 | many | CACRQGVYGYTF | TGTGCCTGCAGACAGGGGGTCTATGGCTACACCTTC
TRBJ2-3 | TRBV11-2 | - | many | CASSALVGTDTQYF | TGTGCCAGCAGCGCACTAGTTGGCACAGATACGCAGTATTTT
TRBJ1-2 | TRBV6-1 | - | many | CASSLSQGSGGYTF | TGTGCCAGCAGCCTGAGTCAGGGTTCTGGTGGCTACACCTTC
TRBJ2-2 | TRBV7-9 | - | many | CASSLDRANTGELFF | TGTGCCAGCAGCTTAGACAGGGCGAACACCGGGGAGCTGTTTTTT
TRBJ2-7 | TRBV7-9 | - | many | CASSYGTAPEDEQYF | TGTGCCAGCAGTTACGGGACGGCCCCCGAGGACGAGCAGTACTTC
TRBJ1-5 | TRBV3-1 | - | many | CASSQTQGGNQPQHF | TGTGCCAGCAGCCAAACTCAGGGAGGCAATCAGCCCCAGCATTTT
TRBJ1-3 | TRBV2 | - | many | CASSEGSSGNTIYF | TGTGCCAGCAGTGAGGGTTCCTCTGGAAACACCATATATTTT
TRBJ2-7 | TRBV10-3 | - | many | CAISESSGIGYEQYF | TGTGCCATCAGTGAGTCTTCTGGGATCGGTTACGAGCAGTACTTC
TRBJ1-5 | TRBV18 | - | many | CASSPGANQPQHF | TGTGCCAGCTCACCAGGGGCGAATCAGCCCCAGCATTTT
TRBJ2-3 | TRBV2 | - | - | CASSSDWEGTDKKYF | TGTGCCAGCAGTTCCGACTGGGAAGGTACAGATAAGAAGTATTTT
TRBJ2-7 | TRBV2 | TRBD2 | many | CASSETSGKYEQYF | TGTGCCAGCAGTGAGACTAGCGGGAAGTACGAGCAGTACTTC
TRBJ1-3 | TRBV6-1 | - | many | CASRSERGGAGNTIYF | TGTGCCAGCAGATCCGAGAGGGGGGGGGCTGGAAACACCATATATTTT
TRBJ2-1 | TRBV27 | - | - | CARSVGKPNEQFF | TGTGCCAGAAGTGTGGGGAAACCCAATGAGCAGTTCTTC
TRBJ2-7 | TRBV12-3/TRBV12-4 | TRBD1 | medium-sized | CASSLWDSYEQYF | TGTGCCAGCAGTTTATGGGACAGCTACGAGCAGTACTTC
TRBJ1-3 | TRBV3-1 | - | many | CASSLGGGAGNTIYF | TGTGCCAGCAGCCTCGGGGGGGGGGCTGGAAACACCATATATTTT
TRBJ2-7 | TRBV6-1 | - | medium-sized | CASKTGQRSSYEQYF | TGTGCCAGTAAAACGGGACAAAGGAGCTCCTACGAGCAGTACTTC
TRBJ2-1 | TRBV20-1 | - | - | CSANPPGEAYEKFF | TGCAGTGCCAACCCCCCCGGGGAGGCTTATGAGAAGTTCTTC
TRBJ2-7 | TRBV15 | - | once | CATSRDPTVTQDEQYF | TGTGCCACCAGCAGAGATCCGACAGTTACCCAGGACGAGCAGTACTTC
TRBJ1-2 | TRBV5-6 | - | many | CASSLGSASHGYTF | TGTGCCAGCAGCTTAGGATCGGCGAGTCACGGCTACACCTTC
TRBJ1-6 | TRBV20-1 | TRBD1 | medium-sized | CSANRGSESYNSPLHF | TGCAGTGCTAACAGGGGATCGGAATCCTATAATTCACCCCTCCACTTT
TRBJ1-1 | TRBV6-2/TRBV6-3 | - | many | CASSLTSTRGGTEAFF | TGTGCCAGCAGTCTCACTTCGACAAGGGGCGGCACTGAAGCTTTCTTT
TRBJ1-2 | TRBV5-6 | TRBD1 | many | CASGKVGTATNYGYTF | TGTGCCAGCGGGAAGGTCGGGACAGCTACTAACTATGGCTACACCTTC
TRBJ1-1 | TRBV27 | TRBD1 | many | CASSLQLRTGQNTEAFF | TGTGCCAGCAGCCTACAACTCCGGACAGGCCAGAACACTGAAGCTTTCTTT
TRBJ1-4 | TRBV28 | - | - | CASSSGKLNEKMFF | TGTGCCAGCAGTTCCGGGAAACTGAATGAAAAAATGTTTTTT
TRBJ2-4 | TRBV19 | - | few | CASRGGRNIQYF | TGTGCCAGTAGAGGAGGGCGGAACATTCAGTACTTC
TRBJ2-1 | TRBV20-1 | - | once | CSAILSTGRIYNEQFF | TGCAGTGCGATCCTTTCCACTGGGAGAATATACAATGAGCAGTTCTTC
TRBJ1-1 | TRBV12-3/TRBV12-4 | - | many | CASSLRGEAFF | TGTGCCAGCAGTCTCCGGGGCGAAGCTTTCTTT
TRBJ2-2 | TRBV11-2 | - | many | CASSSTRNTGELFF | TGTGCCAGCAGCTCGACTAGAAATACCGGGGAGCTGTTTTTT
TRBJ2-1 | TRBV11-2 | - | - | CASTTGSEQFF | TGTGCCAGCACAACAGGGAGTGAGCAGTTCTTC
TRBJ2-7 | TRBV6-1 | TRBD1 | - | CASSEAGTVTSEQYF | TGTGCCAGCAGTGAAGCGGGGACAGTTACTTCCGAGCAGTACTTC
TRBJ2-5 | TRBV4-1 | TRBD2 | many | CASSQAGTSGRGTQYF | TGCGCCAGCAGCCAAGCCGGGACTAGCGGGAGGGGGACCCAGTACTTC
TRBJ2-6 | TRBV28 | TRBD2 | medium-sized | CASSSLAGGGSGANVLTF | TGTGCCAGCAGTTCACTAGCGGGAGGGGGGTCAGGGGCCAACGTCCTGACTTTC
TRBJ2-4 | TRBV2 | - | many | CASSATQSLAKNIQYF | TGTGCCAGCAGTGCGACACAGTCACTAGCCAAAAACATTCAGTACTTC
TRBJ2-1 | TRBV6-9 | TRBD2 | medium-sized | CASSGTSGKSSYNEQFF | TGTGCCAGCAGTGGGACTAGCGGGAAGAGCTCCTACAATGAGCAGTTCTTC
TRBJ1-2 | TRBV9 | - | many | CASSPRSRGGYGYTF | TGTGCCAGCAGCCCCCGTTCTAGGGGCGGCTATGGCTACACCTTC
TRBJ2-2 | TRBV2 | - | many | CASSTGGGELFF | TGTGCCAGCTCTACCGGGGGCGGGGAGCTGTTTTTT
TRBJ2-1 | TRBV2 | TRBD1 | many | CASRRQTQGQEQFF | TGTGCCAGCAGACGACAAACACAGGGACAGGAGCAGTTCTTC
TRBJ1-2 | TRBV6-1 | TRBD1 | many | CASSPRTGRRGYTF | TGTGCCAGCAGTCCACGGACAGGGAGGAGGGGCTACACCTTC
TRBJ2-2 | TRBV6-1 | TRBD2 | - | CATTGRGAWELFF | TGTGCCACCACTGGGAGGGGAGCCTGGGAGCTGTTTTTT
TRBJ2-7 | TRBV4-2 | - | many | CASSQGPGLGVQDEQYF | TGTGCCAGCAGCCAAGGACCAGGGCTGGGGGTCCAGGACGAGCAGTACTTC
TRBJ2-3 | TRBV15 | - | medium-sized | CATSRVPATGTQYF | TGTGCCACCAGCAGAGTCCCAGCGACGGGTACGCAGTATTTT
TRBJ2-5 | TRBV6-1 | TRBD2 | - | CASSHSGTEETQYF | TGTGCCAGCAGCCATAGCGGGACTGAGGAGACCCAGTACTTC
TRBJ2-3 | TRBV7-2 | TRBD2 | many | CASSLAPSSGGNTDTQYF | TGTGCCAGCAGCTTAGCTCCGTCCAGCGGGGGTAACACAGATACGCAGTATTTT
TRBJ2-1 | TRBV3-1 | - | - | CASSQRASSYNEQFF | TGTGCCAGCAGCCAAAGGGCTAGCTCCTACAATGAGCAGTTCTTC
TRBJ2-2 | TRBV6-1 | TRBD1 | many | CASRTGAGELFF | TGTGCCAGCAGGACAGGGGCCGGGGAGCTGTTTTTT
TRBJ1-2 | TRBV19 | - | many | CASSDTGTSTGYTF | TGTGCCAGTAGTGATACCGGGACTTCCACCGGCTACACCTTC
TRBJ1-5 | TRBV5-5 | TRBD1 | many | CASSPGTGTNQPQHF | TGTGCCAGCAGCCCCGGGACAGGAACAAATCAGCCCCAGCATTTT